This TCR beta chain was recovered during a study of cytomegalovirus exposure and HLA in healthy donors. Germline V lookup: CDR1 SEHNR, CDR2 FQNEAQ (reference sequence). The CDR3 is 14 residues long. Trimming removed 0 bases from V and 4 bases from J, with 8 bases in between. Researchers ran the PCR with 60 Vbeta and 13 Jbeta primers. Repertoires were generated with immunoSEQ multiplex PCR, while TCRdb's copy carries only in-frame clones and drops some. Here the sample spans about 62,000 clones, about 69% being singletons. The sequencing input was PBMCs. This sequence joins TRBV7-9 and TRBJ2-3, with D possibly TRBD1 on 5 matching bases. The sequence was collected from a woman aged 25-40 years in good health and CMV-seronegative. The CDR3 DNA sequence: TGTGCCAGCAGCTTAGCGCGCAGGGCAGATACGCAGTATTTT. It is translated as CASSLARRADTQYF. The variable domain in full, completed from reference TRBV7-9 and TRBJ2-3, reads DTGVSQNPRHKITKRGQNVTFRCDPISEHNRLYWYRQTLGQGPEFLTYFQNEAQLEKSRLLSDRFSAERPKGSFSTLEIQRTEQGDSAMYLCASSLARRADTQYFGPGTRLTVL.